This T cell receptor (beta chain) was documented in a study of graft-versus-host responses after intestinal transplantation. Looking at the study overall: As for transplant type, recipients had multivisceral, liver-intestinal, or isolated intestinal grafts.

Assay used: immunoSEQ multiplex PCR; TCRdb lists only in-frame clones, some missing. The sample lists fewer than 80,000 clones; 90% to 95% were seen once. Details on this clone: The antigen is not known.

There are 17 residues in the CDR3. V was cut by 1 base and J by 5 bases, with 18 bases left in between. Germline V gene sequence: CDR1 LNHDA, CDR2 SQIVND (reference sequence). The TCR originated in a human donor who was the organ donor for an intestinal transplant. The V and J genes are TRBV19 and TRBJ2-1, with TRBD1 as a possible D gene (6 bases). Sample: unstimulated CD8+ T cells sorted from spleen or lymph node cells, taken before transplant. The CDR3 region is CASSIGRGLRGNNEQFF. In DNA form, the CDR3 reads TGTGCCAGTAGTATAGGTAGGGGGTTAAGGGGAAACAATGAGCAGTTCTTC.